This TCR beta chain was captured in a study of OX40 agonist ivuxolimab in advanced cancers. The CDR3 is 15 amino acids. Between the trimmed V and J ends, which lost 1 base and 2 bases, there was a span of 11 bases. Germline CDR1 SEHNR, CDR2 FQNEAQ (reference sequence). Generated by immunoSEQ multiplex PCR, the TCRdb table keeps only in-frame clones and is missing some. Counted here are 53,000 or so clones, roughly 92% occurring once; the ten biggest clones make up about 20%. Baseline, cycle 4 day 1, and cycle 7 day 1 were the blood sampling points. The sample was CD4+ or CD8+ T cells sorted from blood, taken in a trial of the OX40 agonist ivuxolimab. This TCR was recovered from an adult with an advanced solid tumor such as melanoma, head and neck, liver or kidney cancer. The chain combines TRBV7-9 with TRBJ1-1; D perhaps matches TRBD1 (5 bases). The CDR3: CASSLVAGRNTEAFF. CDR3 coding DNA: TGTGCCAGCAGCTTAGTGGCGGGGCGAAACACTGAAGCTTTCTTT.